The rows below give T cell receptor beta chains drawn from one sample of a study of multiple sclerosis patients with progressive multifocal leukoencephalopathy. TCRdb's copy holds only in-frame clones and misses some; the assay was immunoSEQ multiplex PCR. In the table there are tens of thousands of clones, roughly 87% of which are singletons. The specimen comprised PBMCs, sampled from a patient treated with natalizumab. All receptors derive from a human donor with progressive multifocal leukoencephalopathy. Each CDR3 is given with its conserved first and last residue. Fields, in order: clone size, D gene, J gene, V gene, CDR3 DNA, CDR3 protein. D genes are given only for firm matches. A clone size is listed for some rows: how often the clone was seen (once, few, many), or a class if it is expanded.

abundance: .; d_gene: .; j_gene: TRBJ1-1; v_gene: TRBV7-2; CDR3nt: TGTGCCAGCAGCTTAGCACAGACCACGAACACTGAAGCTTTCTTT; CDR3aa: CASSLAQTTNTEAFF
abundance: .; d_gene: .; j_gene: TRBJ2-7; v_gene: TRBV6-6; CDR3nt: TGTGCCAGCAGTTACCGCCAACAGGCTAACCACGAGCAGTACTTC; CDR3aa: CASSYRQQANHEQYF
abundance: .; d_gene: .; j_gene: TRBJ1-2; v_gene: TRBV5-4; CDR3nt: TGTGCCAGCAGCCTCCGGACCGGGCTAATGTCTGGCTACACCTTC; CDR3aa: CASSLRTGLMSGYTF
abundance: .; d_gene: .; j_gene: TRBJ2-5; v_gene: TRBV18; CDR3nt: TGTGCCAGCTCACTGGCCGAGCGAGTTGAGACCCAGTACTTC; CDR3aa: CASSLAERVETQYF
abundance: .; d_gene: .; j_gene: TRBJ2-7; v_gene: TRBV11-1; CDR3nt: TGTGCCAGCAGCCCTTACCCCCGGGGCCCCCTCTACGAGCAGTACTTC; CDR3aa: CASSPYPRGPLYEQYF
abundance: .; d_gene: .; j_gene: TRBJ1-5; v_gene: TRBV7-6; CDR3nt: TGTGCCAGCAGCCCGGAGACAGGTCGGGCGCCCCAGCATTTT; CDR3aa: CASSPETGRAPQHF
abundance: .; d_gene: TRBD1; j_gene: TRBJ1-4; v_gene: TRBV5-1; CDR3nt: TGCGCCAGCACCTCGACAGGGGCCCAAGCAACTAATGAAAAACTGTTTTTT; CDR3aa: CASTSTGAQATNEKLFF
abundance: .; d_gene: TRBD2; j_gene: TRBJ2-1; v_gene: TRBV11-3; CDR3nt: TGTGCCAGCAGCCCTCTAGCGGGAGCCTCCTACAATGAGCAGTTCTTC; CDR3aa: CASSPLAGASYNEQFF
abundance: .; d_gene: .; j_gene: TRBJ2-7; v_gene: TRBV14; CDR3nt: TGTGCCAGCAGCCAGGTCAGGAACGAGCAGTACTTC; CDR3aa: CASSQVRNEQYF
abundance: .; d_gene: .; j_gene: TRBJ1-1; v_gene: TRBV29-1; CDR3nt: TGCAGCGTAGTCTATTGGGGCCCCGGGGGCACTGAAGCTTTCTTT; CDR3aa: CSVVYWGPGGTEAFF
abundance: .; d_gene: .; j_gene: TRBJ2-1; v_gene: TRBV11-2; CDR3nt: TGTGCCAGCACCCTCACTCCCCGTGACTCCTACAATGAGCAGTTCTTC; CDR3aa: CASTLTPRDSYNEQFF
abundance: .; d_gene: TRBD2; j_gene: TRBJ2-3; v_gene: TRBV5-4; CDR3nt: TGTGCCAGCAGCTTGTACGCTAGCGGGAGGGGGGGCACAGATACGCAGTATTTT; CDR3aa: CASSLYASGRGGTDTQYF
abundance: .; d_gene: .; j_gene: TRBJ2-1; v_gene: TRBV28; CDR3nt: TGTGCCAGCAGTTTACAGCAAATGGTGGCTGAGCAGTTCTTC; CDR3aa: CASSLQQMVAEQFF
abundance: .; d_gene: .; j_gene: TRBJ1-2; v_gene: TRBV2; CDR3nt: TGTGCCAGCAGTGATTTTATAACCTACTACACCTTC; CDR3aa: CASSDFITYYTF
abundance: .; d_gene: .; j_gene: TRBJ1-2; v_gene: TRBV28; CDR3nt: TGTGCCGTACAGGGTAACTATGGCTACACCTTC; CDR3aa: CAVQGNYGYTF
abundance: .; d_gene: .; j_gene: TRBJ2-6; v_gene: TRBV19; CDR3nt: TGTGCCAGTAGTATAGAAATAGGGACTGGGGCCAACGTCCTGACTTTC; CDR3aa: CASSIEIGTGANVLTF
abundance: .; d_gene: .; j_gene: TRBJ1-1; v_gene: TRBV13; CDR3nt: TGTGCCAGCAGCTTAGGTCGGGGCACTGAAGCTTTCTTT; CDR3aa: CASSLGRGTEAFF
abundance: .; d_gene: .; j_gene: TRBJ2-3; v_gene: TRBV5-1; CDR3nt: TGCGCCAGCAGCGCTAAAGGCACAGATACGCAGTATTTT; CDR3aa: CASSAKGTDTQYF
abundance: .; d_gene: TRBD2; j_gene: TRBJ2-2; v_gene: TRBV27; CDR3nt: TGTGCCAGCAGTTTTGTACTAGCGGGAGGGAACGGGGAGCTGTTTTTT; CDR3aa: CASSFVLAGGNGELFF
abundance: .; d_gene: TRBD1; j_gene: TRBJ1-2; v_gene: TRBV6-6; CDR3nt: TGTGCCAGCAGTTACAGGGCATCCCAGGGGGAGGGCTACACCTTC; CDR3aa: CASSYRASQGEGYTF
abundance: .; d_gene: TRBD2; j_gene: TRBJ2-1; v_gene: TRBV9; CDR3nt: TGTGCCAGCAGCGTAGGGGGACTAGCGGTCAATGAGCAGTTCTTC; CDR3aa: CASSVGGLAVNEQFF
abundance: .; d_gene: TRBD2; j_gene: TRBJ2-3; v_gene: TRBV6-1; CDR3nt: TGTGCCAGCAGTGGACTAGCGGGAGGAACAGATACGCAGTATTTT; CDR3aa: CASSGLAGGTDTQYF
abundance: .; d_gene: .; j_gene: TRBJ2-2; v_gene: TRBV7-9; CDR3nt: TGTGCCGGAAACAGGCGGCAGAGCACCGGGGAGCTGTTTTTT; CDR3aa: CAGNRRQSTGELFF
abundance: once; d_gene: TRBD1; j_gene: TRBJ2-7; v_gene: TRBV4-3; CDR3nt: TGCGCCAGCAGCCATGGGAGACAGGGGTACTACGAGCAGTACTTC; CDR3aa: CASSHGRQGYYEQYF
abundance: .; d_gene: .; j_gene: TRBJ1-2; v_gene: TRBV28; CDR3nt: TGTGCCAGCAGTTCTCGACCGACAGAATATGGCTACACCTTC; CDR3aa: CASSSRPTEYGYTF
abundance: .; d_gene: .; j_gene: TRBJ1-5; v_gene: TRBV7-9; CDR3nt: TGTGCCAGCAGCTTTGCGGGGGATCAGCCCCAGCATTTT; CDR3aa: CASSFAGDQPQHF
abundance: .; d_gene: TRBD1; j_gene: TRBJ1-2; v_gene: TRBV6-6; CDR3nt: TGTGCCAGCAGTTTCCAACAGGGGGCCGGGAACTATGGCTACACCTTC; CDR3aa: CASSFQQGAGNYGYTF
abundance: .; d_gene: TRBD1; j_gene: TRBJ1-3; v_gene: TRBV28; CDR3nt: TGTGCCAGCGAGACAGGGAGCGGAAACACCATATATTTT; CDR3aa: CASETGSGNTIYF
abundance: once; d_gene: TRBD1; j_gene: TRBJ2-3; v_gene: TRBV29-1; CDR3nt: TGCAGCGTACATAGACAGGGGGAGACAGATACGCAGTATTTT; CDR3aa: CSVHRQGETDTQYF
abundance: .; d_gene: .; j_gene: TRBJ2-1; v_gene: TRBV11-2; CDR3nt: TGTGCCAGCAGCTTAATTACAGCTACCTACAATGAGCAGTTCTTC; CDR3aa: CASSLITATYNEQFF
abundance: .; d_gene: .; j_gene: TRBJ2-7; v_gene: TRBV6-5; CDR3nt: TGTGCCAGCAGCCCGTCGCCCAAGGGCGAGCAGTACTTC; CDR3aa: CASSPSPKGEQYF
abundance: once; d_gene: .; j_gene: TRBJ1-2; v_gene: TRBV28; CDR3nt: TGTGCCAGCAGTTTATATGCAGGGAACTATGGCTACACCTTC; CDR3aa: CASSLYAGNYGYTF
abundance: .; d_gene: TRBD2; j_gene: TRBJ2-7; v_gene: TRBV7-2; CDR3nt: TGTGCCAGCAGCTATATAGCGGGCGAGGCGTACGAGCAGTACTTC; CDR3aa: CASSYIAGEAYEQYF
abundance: .; d_gene: .; j_gene: TRBJ1-1; v_gene: TRBV5-1; CDR3nt: TGCGCCAGCAGCGTAGACACTGAAGCTTTCTTT; CDR3aa: CASSVDTEAFF
abundance: .; d_gene: TRBD1; j_gene: TRBJ2-1; v_gene: TRBV12-5; CDR3nt: TGTGCTAGTGTTCACTCCGGGACAGGACACAATGAGCAGTTCTTC; CDR3aa: CASVHSGTGHNEQFF
abundance: once; d_gene: .; j_gene: TRBJ2-3; v_gene: TRBV27; CDR3nt: TGTGCCAGCAAGTGGATCCTAGGGGCTAGCACAGGTACGCAGTATTTT; CDR3aa: CASKWILGASTGTQYF
abundance: .; d_gene: .; j_gene: TRBJ2-7; v_gene: TRBV1; CDR3nt: TGCACCAGCAGCCAAGACGCGATCCTCAGCTCCTACGAGCAGTACTTC; CDR3aa: CTSSQDAILSSYEQYF
abundance: .; d_gene: TRBD2; j_gene: TRBJ2-7; v_gene: TRBV19; CDR3nt: TGTGCCAGTACCCCGACTAGCGGGGGGTCCTACGAGCAGTACTTC; CDR3aa: CASTPTSGGSYEQYF
abundance: .; d_gene: .; j_gene: TRBJ1-2; v_gene: TRBV6-5; CDR3nt: TGTGCCAGCAGCCCTTCTGCAGGGCTTTATGGCTACACCTTC; CDR3aa: CASSPSAGLYGYTF
abundance: .; d_gene: .; j_gene: TRBJ2-1; v_gene: TRBV4-3; CDR3nt: TGCGCCAGCAGCCAAGACCAGGGGTCGAGGAATGAGCAGTTCTTC; CDR3aa: CASSQDQGSRNEQFF
abundance: .; d_gene: TRBD2; j_gene: TRBJ2-1; v_gene: TRBV4-1; CDR3nt: TGCGCCAGCAGCCTAGCGGGACGAAGCCACAATGAGCAGTTCTTC; CDR3aa: CASSLAGRSHNEQFF
abundance: .; d_gene: .; j_gene: TRBJ2-1; v_gene: TRBV15; CDR3nt: TGTGCCACCAGTCGGACAGCCCTCAATGAGCAGTTCTTC; CDR3aa: CATSRTALNEQFF
abundance: .; d_gene: TRBD1; j_gene: TRBJ1-1; v_gene: TRBV5-4; CDR3nt: TGTGCCAGCAGCCGAGGACAGGGAGCTCTTTACACTGAAGCTTTCTTT; CDR3aa: CASSRGQGALYTEAFF
abundance: once; d_gene: .; j_gene: TRBJ1-1; v_gene: TRBV29-1; CDR3nt: TGCAGCGTTGCGCAACGGATGAACACTGAAGCTTTCTTT; CDR3aa: CSVAQRMNTEAFF
abundance: .; d_gene: .; j_gene: TRBJ2-3; v_gene: TRBV5-8; CDR3nt: TGTGCCAGCAGCTTGGGGAGCGGACTCTTGGGCACAGATACGCAGTATTTT; CDR3aa: CASSLGSGLLGTDTQYF
abundance: .; d_gene: .; j_gene: TRBJ1-2; v_gene: TRBV4-1; CDR3nt: TGCGCCAGCAGCCAAATACAGGGAGGGGGCTATGGCTACACCTTC; CDR3aa: CASSQIQGGGYGYTF
abundance: once; d_gene: .; j_gene: TRBJ1-5; v_gene: TRBV18; CDR3nt: TGTGCCAGCTCCCGGGACTTTAATCAGCCCCAGCATTTT; CDR3aa: CASSRDFNQPQHF
abundance: .; d_gene: TRBD1; j_gene: TRBJ2-2; v_gene: TRBV5-1; CDR3nt: TGCGCCAGCAGCCCAATCAGGGGGTCCGACACCGGGGAGCTGTTTTTT; CDR3aa: CASSPIRGSDTGELFF
abundance: .; d_gene: TRBD2; j_gene: TRBJ2-2; v_gene: TRBV27; CDR3nt: TGTGCCAGCAGTCGACAACTAGCGAGCGGGGAGCTGTTTTTT; CDR3aa: CASSRQLASGELFF
abundance: .; d_gene: TRBD1; j_gene: TRBJ1-5; v_gene: TRBV10-3; CDR3nt: TGTGCCATCAGTGAGACCGACAGGGCACAGCCCCAGCATTTT; CDR3aa: CAISETDRAQPQHF
abundance: .; d_gene: .; j_gene: TRBJ1-1; v_gene: TRBV27; CDR3nt: TGTGCCAGCAGTTTAAGGGAGAACACTGAAGCTTTCTTT; CDR3aa: CASSLRENTEAFF